This TCR beta chain stems from a study of blood T cell repertoires in COVID-19 (dated by TCRdb to the early 2020s). Regarding the study in general: Samples covering the acute and convalescent phases of COVID-19 were provided by collaborators in the United States, Italy and Spain. Samples came from the ongoing ImmuneRACE study (first 160 participants) plus 1,254 subjects from 6 global collaborators. Sample metadata almost always included a de-identified subject ID, COVID-19 status, age in years and sex. Where HLA class I and class II types were available, the types were taken from metadata supplied by the sample provider, not from assay-based typing. The repertoires were released in a freely available public database intended as a resource for research on the immune response to SARS-CoV-2. The prospective study material was composed of cDNA or gDNA derived from T cells, B-cell-depleted T cells, or PBMCs. Deeply sampled blood TCRbeta repertoires from subjects exposed to, actively infected with, or recovered from COVID-19 were included in the dataset. Results and caveats for the whole study, not just this receptor: How much clinical and demographic metadata was included differed by source and by participant, and the metadata was provided uncurated.

This clone was counted a single time. Its antigen is unknown. Base qualities are not provided; no much larger clone lies one nucleotide away. Trimming accounts for 4 bases at V and 4 bases at J, while the number of junction bases matched to no gene is 2. The CDR3 sequence holds 14 residues, the cysteine and phenylalanine included. Left in the record is the CDR3 DNA by itself, 42 bases read in frame from the first base. CDR1 and CDR2, per the germline V gene, are KGHSH and LQKENI. Collaborating institutions collected whole blood in K2EDTA tubes following their own protocols. Collaborator samples were shipped for TCRbeta analysis as frozen whole blood, isolated PBMCs, or DNA extracted from either sample type. TCRbeta CDR3 regions were amplified from genomic DNA using the immunoSEQ Assay, a bias-controlled multiplex PCR. Per the authors' processing: Within the assay, amplification of reference gene primers was used to estimate how many nucleated cells each sample contained. To quantify the absolute abundance of each unique TCRbeta CDR3 rearrangement, sequence reads were collapsed and filtered. For each sample, productive Simpson clonality was calculated as the square root of Simpson's diversity index over productive rearrangements. The source is immuneACCESS, and TCRdb retained only in-frame sequences with V and J called. Part of the clones is not carried over; for the studies checked, unresolved V genes explain less than half of this, and the remainder is unexplained. V, J and clone size are taken as reported in that table, and D and trimming were inferred from the DNA itself. This sample gives over 120,000 clones in total; roughly 80% of them show up just once. The ten largest clones add up to 3% to 3.5% of the sample.

This clonotype originated in a woman over 75 with acute or convalescent COVID-19. Source material: peripheral blood. The receptor chain draws on TRBV18 and TRBJ2-1; TRBD2 aligns with 9 central bases. The CDR3 region has the sequence CASSQAGGYNEQFF. The sequenced DNA: TGTGCCAGCTCACAGGCGGGGGGGTACAATGAGCAGTTCTTC.